This TCR beta chain came from a study of CXCR3-negative and CXCR3-positive naive CD8 T cells. The study's findings and limits: CXCR3-negative and CXCR3-positive naive cells shared comparable TRBV-TRBJ usage, but memory cells did not. Both naive subsets carried similar amounts of surface CD5, so TCR strength was inferred from TRB CDR3 properties. Naive CXCR3-positive cells had TRB CDR3s more hydrophobic than those of CXCR3-negative naive cells.

The method, 5' RACE with UMI labels, was used to prepare the TRB cDNA libraries. TCRdb re-called the 5' RACE reads and shows each CDR3 protein once, DNA omitted. The table gives about 62,000 distinct CDR3 sequences; the top ten clones make up about 4.5% of it. Germline CDR1 is SGHDN and CDR2 is FVKESK. CDR3 length: 15 residues. CD45RO-CCR7+CD27+CD95- expression identified naive CD8+ T cells. A word on this clonotype: Its antigen is not known.

The V gene is TRBV14, the J gene TRBJ2-5; TCRdb's D call, TRBD1, is unchecked because there is no DNA. The origin of this receptor is a human donor in good health. Some clones in this sample may be carry-over from other donors' samples. Material for sequencing was naive CXCR3- CD8+ T cells from blood. The subset denotes: CD45RO-CCR7+CD27+CD95- naive CD8+ T cells lacking CXCR3 (TNR3-). The chain's CDR3 is CASSLGDREEETQYF.